The 15 T cell receptor beta chains in this list originate from one sample, sequenced in a study of blood T cell repertoires in COVID-19 (TCRdb year 2020). Preparation of the library involved the immunoSEQ multiplex PCR assay. Imported from immuneACCESS, the table was reduced by TCRdb to in-frame sequences with V and J called. These copies leave out some clones; in studies compared against another copy, an unresolved V gene accounts for under half, and the cause of the remainder is not known. This sample lists 200,000 to 250,000 clones; around nine tenths were detected once. Less than 3.5% of the sample is in the top ten clones. Sequenced sample: peripheral blood. Receptor source: a woman aged 55-75 years with acute or convalescent COVID-19.

The chain has TRBV5-1 and TRBJ1-3, with a possible D match to TRBD1 (6 bases). Trimming removed 9 bases from V and 3 bases from J, with 16 bases in between. The CDR3 totals 14 residues. Looked up from germline, CDR1 is SGHRS and CDR2 is YFSETQ. CDR3 residues: CATSAGAGGNTIYF. The CDR3 nucleotides read TGCGCCACCTCCGCGGGGGCTGGTGGAAACACCATATATTTT.

This clone was seen a few times. The chain is built from TRBV6-6 and TRBJ2-1, with 8 bases matching TRBD1. V dropped 5 bases and J dropped 3; count of bases not matched to a gene: 3. Germline V gene data show CDR1 as MNHNY and CDR2 as SVGAGI (reference sequence). This CDR3 is 14 amino acids long. The CDR3 protein is CASSRQGIYNEQFF. CDR3 in DNA: TGTGCCAGCAGTCGACAGGGGATCTACAATGAGCAGTTCTTC.

The rearrangement joins TRBV3-1 (or the pseudogene TRBV3-2) to TRBJ2-3, with 7 bases fitting TRBD2. J gave up 6 bases and V 6 bases, and 15 bases lay outside the gene matches. This CDR3 has 16 residues. CDR1 is LGHDT and CDR2 is YNNKEL in the germline V gene (reference sequence). CDR3 coding DNA: TGTGCCAGCAGACAGACACTAGCGACTGTTGAGGATACGCAGTATTTT. This sequence encodes CASRQTLATVEDTQYF.

The chain joins TRBV28 to TRBJ1-2; TRBD1 aligns across 9 bases. In germline, CDR1 is MDHEN, CDR2 SYDVKM. V lost 6 bases, J lost 2 bases, and 4 bases stayed unmatched. The CDR3 length is 14 residues. The CDR3 here is CASSPGTGNYGYTF. CDR3 in DNA: TGTGCCAGCAGCCCCGGGACAGGGAACTATGGCTACACCTTC.

The CDR3 nucleotides are TGTGCCAGCTCACCGGGACAGCCCCCCGCAACTAATGAAAAACTGTTTTTT. The encoded protein is CASSPGQPPATNEKLFF. The rearrangement links TRBV18 to TRBJ1-4; 7 bases map to TRBD1. The junction had 7 bases not matched to a gene; V was cut back by 3 bases and J by 0 bases. The CDR3 runs to 17 residues. Germline V gene lookup returns CDR1 KGHSH and CDR2 LQKENI.

This sequence joins TRBV5-1 and TRBJ2-2; TRBD1 is a possible D gene (6 bases). The CDR3 has 13 residues. Germline V gene data show CDR1 as SGHRS and CDR2 as YFSETQ. Trimming removed 3 bases from V and 7 bases from J, with 10 bases in between. The DNA of the CDR3 is TGCGCCAGCAGCTCTGGGGGCAACGGGGAGCTGTTTTTT. This encodes CASSSGGNGELFF.

CDR3 sequence (DNA): TGTGCCAGCAGTGACTGGGACAGGGCGCGACCGCCCCAGCATTTT. Its translation: CASSDWDRARPPQHF. V and J are TRBV6-2 or TRBV6-3 and TRBJ1-5; 9 bases are shared with TRBD1. CDR1 is MNHEY, CDR2 SVGEGT, per germline. CDR3 length: 15 amino acids. J gave up 9 bases and V 5 bases, and 11 bases lay outside the gene matches.

J is TRBJ2-3 and V is TRBV20-1; 7 bases match TRBD2. In germline, CDR1 is DFQATT, CDR2 SNEGSKA (reference sequence). Losses at the gene ends were 3 bases for V and 3 bases for J; bases not matched to a gene: 9. The CDR3 totals 15 residues. The CDR3 here is CSASPLAGRTDTQYF. The CDR3 DNA is TGCAGTGCTAGTCCCTTAGCGGGTAGAACAGATACGCAGTATTTT.

This chain connects TRBV6-2 or TRBV6-3 to TRBJ2-7; D may be TRBD2 (6 bases). V was cut by 6 bases and J by 2 bases, with 11 bases left in between. The CDR3 covers 13 residues. Germline CDR1 and CDR2: MNHEY and SVGEGT. The CDR3 DNA reads as TGTGCCAGCAGCCTAACTAGCCCCTACGAGCAGTACTTC. This translates into CASSLTSPYEQYF.

The CDR3, as DNA: TGTGCCAGCAGCGTAGGTCCGGGTGGCACCATATATTTT. Its translation is CASSVGPGGTIYF. V gene TRBV9 combines with J gene TRBJ1-3; no clear D. The CDR3 runs 13 residues. Germline V lookup: CDR1 SGDLS, CDR2 YYNGEE. Trimming left V 0 bases short and J 9 bases short, with 10 bases between.

The rearrangement uses TRBV28 and TRBJ2-7; 8 bases align to TRBD1. Germline V CDR1 and CDR2: MDHEN, SYDVKM. The CDR3 runs 14 residues. The V and J ends lost 6 bases and 3 bases, in that order; junction bases with no gene match: 7. Written as DNA, the CDR3 is TGTGCCAGCAGCCGACAGGGGACCGGCTACGAGCAGTACTTC. Its protein is CASSRQGTGYEQYF.

The chain combines TRBV5-4 with TRBJ2-1; 8 nucleotides match TRBD1. From germline, CDR1 is SGHNT and CDR2 YYREEE (reference sequence). This CDR3 contains 15 residues. V dropped 1 base and J dropped 6; count of bases not matched to a gene: 6. The CDR3 region has the DNA TGTGCCAGCAGCTTGCGGACAGGGCTCCCCAATGAGCAGTTCTTC. Amino acids: CASSLRTGLPNEQFF.

This clone occurred a few times. This chain connects TRBV3-1 (or the pseudogene TRBV3-2) to TRBJ2-2; D is perhaps TRBD2 (6 bases). CDR3 length equals 17 residues. Germline assignment: CDR1 LGHDT and CDR2 YNNKEL (reference sequence). V lost 1 base and J 4 bases, leaving 16 bases between the germline ends. The CDR3 bases are TGTGCCAGCAGCCAAGTAGGACGCGGGACGGGCACCGGGGAGCTGTTTTTT. Its translation: CASSQVGRGTGTGELFF.

The chain uses TRBV5-4 and TRBJ2-5, with TRBD2 as a possible D gene (6 bases). Germline values: CDR1 SGHNT, CDR2 YYREEE (reference sequence). The V end lost 4 bases, the J end lost 0 bases, and 7 bases lay between the germline ends. The CDR3 covers 13 residues. For the CDR3, the DNA is TGTGCCAGCAGCAGGGACTACCAAGAGACCCAGTACTTC. Its translation: CASSRDYQETQYF.

The rearrangement links TRBV15 to TRBJ2-1; 9 bases are shared with TRBD1. The CDR3 spans 15 residues. Trimming took 5 bases from V and 2 from J; bases not matched to a gene: 4. Germline V gives CDR1 LNHNV, CDR2 YYDKDF (reference sequence). The CDR3, as DNA: TGTGCCACCAGCGGGGACAGGGCCACCTACAATGAGCAGTTCTTC. Translation: CATSGDRATYNEQFF.